These 5 T cell receptor beta chains originate from one sample sequenced in a study of cytomegalovirus exposure and HLA in healthy donors (dated by TCRdb to about 2017). Library generation was performed with the immunoSEQ multiplex PCR assay. For the multiplex PCR, a mixture combining 60 forward primers for TCR Vbeta segments and 13 reverse primers for TCR Jbeta segments was used. The source is immuneACCESS, and TCRdb retained only in-frame sequences with V and J called. Part of the clones is not carried over; for the studies checked, unresolved V genes explain less than half of this, and the remainder is unexplained. In this sample the table shows about 96,000 clones, over 75% of which occur a single time. Around 7.5% of the sample comes from the top ten. Sequencing was performed on PBMCs. The receptors shown here come from a man aged 50 or older in good health and CMV-seropositive.

The chain couples TRBV6-5 to TRBJ1-1; maybe TRBD1 (5 bases). The V gene lost 2 bases and the J gene lost 1 base, with 8 bases spanning the gap. The CDR3 length is 14 residues. Germline loops: CDR1 MNHEY, CDR2 SVGAGI. CDR3 in amino acids: CASSYGAWNTEAFF. Here the CDR3 DNA reads TGTGCCAGCAGTTACGGGGCATGGAACACTGAAGCTTTCTTT.

The V call is TRBV4-3, the J call TRBJ2-3, with D possibly being TRBD2 (6 bases). Trimming left V 0 bases short and J 3 bases short, with 10 bases between. CDR3 length: 15 residues. The germline gives CDR1 LGHNA, CDR2 YSLEER. The CDR3, as DNA: TGCGCCAGCAGCCAAGAGACGGGGGTGACAGATACGCAGTATTTT. It encodes CASSQETGVTDTQYF.

This chain uses TRBV6-4 with TRBJ1-1; tentatively, D is TRBD1 (5 bases). CDR3 length: 13 amino acids. V was trimmed by 2 bases and J by 1 base, leaving 5 bases between them. Germline V CDR1 and CDR2: MRHNA, SNTAGT. CDR3 region: CASSDGANTEAFF. Here the CDR3 DNA reads TGTGCCAGCAGTGACGGGGCGAACACTGAAGCTTTCTTT.

The chain links TRBV29-1 to TRBJ1-2, with D possibly TRBD1 on 6 matching bases. Germline CDR1 and CDR2: SQVTM and ANQGSEA. Trimming removed 6 bases from V and 2 bases from J, with 10 bases in between. This CDR3 contains 12 residues. The DNA of the CDR3 is TGCAGCGTGGCAGGGGTAAACTATGGCTACACCTTC. Its protein is CSVAGVNYGYTF.

The chain employs TRBV6-5 and TRBJ1-6; D perhaps matches TRBD1 (5 bases). V was shortened by 0 bases and J by 9 bases, with 12 bases between the two germline ends. The CDR3 covers 15 residues. Looked up from germline, CDR1 is MNHEY and CDR2 is SVGAGI. CDR3 DNA sequence: TGTGCCAGCAGTTACTCGGGGGGGAACGGTTCACCCCTCCACTTT. Its translation: CASSYSGGNGSPLHF.